Below are 13 T cell receptor beta chains sequenced from a single sample in a study of OX40 agonist ivuxolimab in advanced cancers. TCRdb's table, derived via immunoSEQ multiplex PCR, lists solely in-frame clones and lacks some. The sample lists 100,000 to 110,000 clones, about 91% occurring once. Sequences were derived from CD4+ or CD8+ T cells sorted from blood, sampled in a trial of the OX40 agonist ivuxolimab. These receptor sequences come from an adult with an advanced solid tumor such as melanoma, head and neck, liver or kidney cancer.

The rearrangement links TRBV2 to TRBJ1-2, with TRBD1 matching over 8 bases. The J segment lost 3 bases and the V segment lost 5 bases, leaving 5 bases of the junction unmatched. This CDR3 is built from 14 residues. The germline V gene encodes CDR1 SNHLY and CDR2 FYNNEI. Here the CDR3 DNA reads TGTGCCAGCAGTCTTTCAGGGGGCGACTATGGCTACACCTTC. It codes for CASSLSGGDYGYTF.

This chain uses TRBV5-6 with TRBJ1-2; possible D gene TRBD1, 5 bases. Germline V CDR1 and CDR2: SGHDT, YYEEEE. Trimming pared 4 bases from V and 5 bases from J, leaving 15 bases between. This CDR3 contains 14 residues. The DNA of the CDR3 is TGTGCCAGCAGCCCCGGGACTTTAGAATATGGCTACACCTTC. It yields the protein CASSPGTLEYGYTF.

The V call is TRBV13, the J call TRBJ2-1, with 11 bases fitting TRBD2. The CDR3 contains 15 residues. Germline V gene lookup returns CDR1 PRHDT and CDR2 FYEKMQ (reference sequence). The V segment lost 5 bases and the J segment 6 bases; nucleotides outside the gene matches: 6. The CDR3 DNA reads TGTGCCAGCAGCCCACTAGCGGGGGCCAGCAATGAGCAGTTCTTC. This sequence encodes CASSPLAGASNEQFF.

The chain carries TRBV15 and TRBJ2-1, with D tentatively TRBD2 (6 bases). V was cut by 2 bases and J by 8 bases, with 10 bases left in between. This CDR3 region has 13 residues. Per germline, CDR1 LNHNV and CDR2 YYDKDF (reference sequence). Here the CDR3 reads CATSRLRDHEQFF. In nucleotides, the CDR3 is TGTGCCACCAGCAGATTGCGGGATCATGAGCAGTTCTTC.

The chain joins TRBV25-1 to TRBJ2-1; 12 nucleotides align to TRBD2. V shed 8 bases and J 4 bases; nucleotides not matched to a gene: 3. Looked up from germline, CDR1 is MGHDK and CDR2 is SYGVNS. The CDR3 loop spans 14 amino acids. The CDR3 nucleotides read TGTGCCAGCTCCGGGACTAGCGGGTACAATGAGCAGTTCTTC. Protein product: CASSGTSGYNEQFF.

The chain links TRBV11-3 to TRBJ2-1; D remains unclear. CDR1 and CDR2 (germline): SGHNT, YENEEA. V gave up 1 base and J gave up 3 bases, with 10 bases separating them. The CDR3 is 15 residues long. The CDR3 DNA is TGTGCCAGCAGCTTAGGCGGAAGTCGCTACAATGAGCAGTTCTTC. This gives the protein CASSLGGSRYNEQFF.

V usage is TRBV10-3 and J usage is TRBJ1-1, with TRBD1 identical over 8 bases. V gave up 6 bases and J gave up 2 bases; unmatched junction bases: 5. The CDR3 sequence is 14 residues long. Looked up from germline, CDR1 is ENHRY and CDR2 is SYGVKD. The CDR3 DNA is TGTGCCATCAGGGAGCAGGGGGCCAACACTGAAGCTTTCTTT. Encoded protein: CAIREQGANTEAFF.

The rearrangement links TRBV28 to TRBJ2-1, with D perhaps matching TRBD2 (5 bases). Trimming cost V 6 bases and J 7 bases, with 19 bases left between them. From germline, CDR1 is MDHEN and CDR2 SYDVKM. The CDR3 spans 15 residues. The CDR3 protein is CASRKGGAVRNEQFF. Here the CDR3 DNA reads TGTGCCAGCAGAAAAGGAGGAGCGGTACGGAATGAGCAGTTCTTC.

The rearrangement links TRBV18 to TRBJ2-3; TRBD1 agrees at 7 bases. After removal of 3 bases from V and 6 bases from J, the junction contained 12 bases not matched to a gene. From germline, CDR1 is KGHSH and CDR2 LQKENI. The CDR3 is made up of 16 amino acids. For the CDR3, the DNA is TGTGCCAGCTCACCCCCGACAGGGTCTAAGGGTGATACGCAGTATTTT. Residues: CASSPPTGSKGDTQYF.

This chain uses TRBV11-1 with TRBJ1-4; 9 bases agree with TRBD1. V was pared by 4 bases and J by 6 bases, with 6 bases of the junction left unmatched. CDR3 size: 15 residues. The germline V gene encodes CDR1 SGHAT and CDR2 FQDESV (reference sequence). CDR3 in DNA: TGTGCCAGCAGCTCTCCGGGACAGGGCGATGAAAAACTGTTTTTT. This codes for CASSSPGQGDEKLFF.

This sequence joins TRBV2 and TRBJ2-7; D is unresolved. V was cut by 6 bases and J by 0 bases, with 12 bases left in between. This CDR3 is 14 amino acids long. The germline V gene encodes CDR1 SNHLY and CDR2 FYNNEI. The CDR3 DNA is TGTGCCAGCAGCGTCGACTTTGGCTCCTACGAGCAGTACTTC. This gives the protein CASSVDFGSYEQYF. Full variable domain (rest looked up from reference TRBV2 and TRBJ2-7): EPEVTQTPSHQVTQMGQEVILRCVPISNHLYFYWYRQILGQKVEFLVSFYNNEISEKSEIFDDQFSVERPDGSNFTLKIRSTKLEDSAMYFCASSVDFGSYEQYFGPGTRLTVT.

This chain joins TRBV7-2 and TRBJ1-2, with TRBD1 identical over 10 bases. V lost 5 bases and J lost 4; bases outside the gene matches: 7. Germline CDR1 SGHTA, CDR2 FQGNSA. The length of the CDR3 is 15 residues. Here the CDR3 reads CASSRETGGAYGYTF. CDR3 in DNA: TGTGCCAGCAGCCGAGAGACAGGGGGCGCCTATGGCTACACCTTC. The entire variable domain, with the rest obtained from reference TRBV7-2 and TRBJ1-2, is as follows: GAGVSQSPSNKVTEKGKDVELRCDPISGHTALYWYRQSLGQGLEFLIYFQGNSAPDKSGLPSDRFSAERTGGSVSTLTIQRTQQEDSAVYLCASSRETGGAYGYTFGSGTRLTVV.

This chain uses TRBV19 with TRBJ2-3; a weak D match, TRBD2 (6 bases). Trimming stripped 3 bases from V and 3 bases from J, with 16 bases between. The V gene's germline CDR1 is LNHDA and CDR2 SQIVND (reference sequence). The CDR3 runs to 16 residues. The CDR3 nucleotides read TGTGCCAGTAGTATGCGGGGCAGGAGGGTGACAGATACGCAGTATTTT. Protein sequence: CASSMRGRRVTDTQYF. The full variable domain, its missing parts supplied by reference TRBV19 and TRBJ2-3, is DGGITQSPKYLFRKEGQNVTLSCEQNLNHDAMYWYRQDPGQGLRLIYYSQIVNDFQKGDIAEGYSVSREKKESFPLTVTSAQKNPTAFYLCASSMRGRRVTDTQYFGPGTRLTVL.